The 5 T cell receptor beta chains reported below all come from one sample, sequenced in a study of cytomegalovirus exposure and HLA in healthy donors. 13 Jbeta primers and 60 Vbeta primers were used for the PCR. Some clones are missing from TCRdb's copy, which holds only in-frame ones; the method was immunoSEQ multiplex PCR. In the table there are around 150,000 clones, more than 60% of which are singletons. Sample: PBMCs. These receptors originate from a man between 35 and 55 years old in good health and CMV-seronegative.

The V and J genes are TRBV7-2 and TRBJ2-4, with no clear D. Germline CDR1 and CDR2: SGHTA and FQGNSA. CDR3 length: 13 residues. V shed 4 bases and J shed 5 bases, with 9 bases lying between them. CDR3 amino acids: CASSYNSQNIQYF. Written as DNA, the CDR3 is TGTGCCAGCAGCTATAACAGCCAAAACATTCAGTACTTC.

This chain uses TRBV2 with TRBJ1-6, with D hard to call. Deletions cut 6 bases from V and 1 base from J, with 7 bases between. Germline V CDR1 and CDR2: SNHLY, FYNNEI. The CDR3 has 14 residues. CDR3 sequence (DNA): TGTGCCAGCAGAGGGAGGTCCTATAATTCACCCCTCCACTTT. This encodes CASRGRSYNSPLHF.

This clone was seen a handful of times. The chain employs TRBV9 and TRBJ2-1, with D possibly being TRBD1 (5 bases). Trimming removed 0 bases at V and 7 bases at J, with 14 bases between. CDR1 SGDLS and CDR2 YYNGEE come from the germline V gene. There are 15 residues in the CDR3. CDR3 coding DNA: TGTGCCAGCAGCGTAGTAGGGGTTGACGATAATGAGCAGTTCTTC. Its protein is CASSVVGVDDNEQFF.

This CDR3 is CATSLPVGRGANTEAFF. CDR3 sequence (DNA): TGTGCCACCAGCTTACCCGTTGGGCGGGGGGCGAACACTGAAGCTTTCTTT. The V and J genes are TRBV15 and TRBJ1-1, with D possibly matching TRBD1 (6 bases). The CDR3 runs 17 residues. CDR1 LNHNV and CDR2 YYDKDF come from the germline V gene (reference sequence). Between the trimmed V and J ends, which lost 5 bases and 1 base, there was a span of 20 bases. Variable domain in full (rest from reference TRBV15 and TRBJ1-1): DAMVIQNPRYQVTQFGKPVTLSCSQTLNHNVMYWYQQKSSQAPKLLFHYYDKDFNNEADTPDNFQSRRPNTSFCFLDIRSPGLGDTAMYLCATSLPVGRGANTEAFFGQGTRLTVV.

The chain carries TRBV20-1 and TRBJ1-2, with 7 positions matching TRBD1. CDR3 length equals 11 residues. CDR1 DFQATT and CDR2 SNEGSKA come from the germline V gene (reference sequence). V dropped 3 bases and J dropped 7; count of bases not matched to a gene: 2. The CDR3 coding sequence is TGCAGTGCTAGGCGGACAGGTGGCTACACCTTC. This sequence encodes CSARRTGGYTF.